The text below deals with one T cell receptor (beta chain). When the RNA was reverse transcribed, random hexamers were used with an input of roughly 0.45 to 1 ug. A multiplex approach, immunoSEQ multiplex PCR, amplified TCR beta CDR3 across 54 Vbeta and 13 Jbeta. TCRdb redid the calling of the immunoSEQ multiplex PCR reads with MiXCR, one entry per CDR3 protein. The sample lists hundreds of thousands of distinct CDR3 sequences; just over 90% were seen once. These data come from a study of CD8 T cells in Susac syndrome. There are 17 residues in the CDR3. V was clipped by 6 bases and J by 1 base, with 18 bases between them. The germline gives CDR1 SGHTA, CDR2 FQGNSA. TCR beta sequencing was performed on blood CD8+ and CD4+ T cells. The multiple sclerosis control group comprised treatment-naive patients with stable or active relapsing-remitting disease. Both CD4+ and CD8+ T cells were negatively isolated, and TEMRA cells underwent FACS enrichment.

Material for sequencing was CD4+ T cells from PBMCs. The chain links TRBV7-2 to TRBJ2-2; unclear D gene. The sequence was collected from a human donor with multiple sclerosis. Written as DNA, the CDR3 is TGTGCCAGCAGGCGTTCATCGGGCGCCGGGAACACCGGGGAGCTGTTTTTT. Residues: CASRRSSGAGNTGELFF.